The next 19 T cell receptor beta chains were all read from a single sample in a study of shared clonotypes between healthy human individuals. The protocol was immunoSEQ multiplex PCR, while the TCRdb copy is restricted to in-frame clones and leaves out a portion. The sample consists of 400,000 to 600,000 clones, over 75% of them appearing once. Sequenced sample: PBMCs. The receptors originated from a woman aged 40 to 50 in good health. Some clones in this sample may be carry-over from other donors' samples.

This clone was observed at least ten times. V and J are TRBV9 and TRBJ2-7; TRBD1 is a possible D gene (6 bases). From germline, CDR1 is SGDLS and CDR2 YYNGEE. Trimming cost V 3 bases and J 2 bases, with 15 bases left between them. This CDR3 is 15 amino acids long. The CDR3 here is CASSAQQGPTYEQYF. In nucleotides, the CDR3 is TGTGCCAGCAGCGCCCAACAGGGACCAACCTACGAGCAGTACTTC.

In DNA form, the CDR3 reads TGTGCCAGCAGTTACTCACCAATTCAAGAGACCCAGTACTTC. This gives the protein CASSYSPIQETQYF. This chain connects TRBV6-5 to TRBJ2-5; D ambiguous. Germline V CDR1 and CDR2: MNHEY, SVGAGI. V was pared by 0 bases and J by 2 bases, with 7 bases between. This CDR3 is 14 amino acids long.

The chain is built from TRBV7-3 and TRBJ2-1; TRBD2 matches 15 bases. Germline trimming cut 5 bases from V and 15 bases from J; bases unmatched to any gene: 14. The length of the CDR3 is 16 residues. Germline V gives CDR1 SGHTA, CDR2 FQGTGA. The chain's CDR3 is CASSARPGLAGGPRFF. In nucleotides, the CDR3 is TGTGCCAGCAGCGCCAGACCGGGACTAGCGGGAGGCCCGAGGTTCTTC. The full variable domain, completed using reference TRBV7-3 and TRBJ2-1, is GAGVSQTPSNKVTEKGKYVELRCDPISGHTALYWYRQSLGQGPEFLIYFQGTGAADDSGLPNDRFFAVRPEGSVSTLKIQRTERGDSAVYLCASSARPGLAGGPRFFGPGTRLTVL.

For this clone: At the DNA level, this CDR3 is encoded by other sequences in the same sample as well. This chain connects TRBV7-9 to TRBJ2-7; no firm D call. This CDR3 comprises 11 residues. Per germline, CDR1 SEHNR and CDR2 FQNEAQ (reference sequence). V was clipped by 5 bases and J by 1 base, with 3 bases between them. The CDR3 DNA reads as TGTGCCAGCAGCGGATCCTACGAGCAGTACTTC. Protein product: CASSGSYEQYF. The whole variable domain, filled in from reference TRBV7-9 and TRBJ2-7, reads DTGVSQNPRHKITKRGQNVTFRCDPISEHNRLYWYRQTLGQGPEFLTYFQNEAQLEKSRLLSDRFSAERPKGSFSTLEIQRTEQGDSAMYLCASSGSYEQYFGPGTRLTVT.

This clone was counted many times. The same CDR3 also results from other DNA sequences found in this sample. This sequence joins TRBV7-9 and TRBJ1-3, with unresolved D. Germline CDR1 reads SEHNR; CDR2 reads FQNEAQ (reference sequence). CDR3 length equals 14 residues. V lost 3 bases and J 0 bases, leaving 6 bases between the germline ends. The CDR3 nucleotides are TGTGCCAGCAGCTTCGACCCCTCTGGAAACACCATATATTTT. This translates into CASSFDPSGNTIYF.

V gene TRBV19 combines with J gene TRBJ2-6, with a weak D call TRBD1 (5 bases). The CDR3 extends over 15 amino acids. In germline, CDR1 is LNHDA, CDR2 SQIVND (reference sequence). V gave up 0 bases and J gave up 8 bases, with 11 bases separating them. CDR3 sequence: CASSIDGHGSNVLTF. As DNA, the CDR3 is TGTGCCAGTAGTATAGACGGACACGGGTCCAACGTCCTGACTTTC.

This chain joins TRBV27 and TRBJ2-1; 10 bases agree with TRBD2. Per germline, CDR1 MNHEY and CDR2 SMNVEV (reference sequence). Germline trimming cut 8 bases from V and 8 bases from J; bases unmatched to any gene: 15. This CDR3 comprises 16 residues. DNA for the CDR3: TGTGCCAGCGCAACACCGGGACTAGCGAGGCTCGATGAGCAGTTCTTC. This gives the protein CASATPGLARLDEQFF.

This clone is a singleton in its sample. V and J are TRBV5-1 and TRBJ2-5, with TRBD1 matching over 11 bases. The J call may be wrong; the DNA end is better matched by TRBJ2-7. The CDR3 loop spans 14 amino acids. Germline CDR1 and CDR2: SGHRS and YFSETQ. The CDR3 reads CASSPGTGGYEQYF. DNA of the CDR3: TGCGCCAGCAGCCCCGGGACAGGGGGCTACGAGCAGTACTTC.

This chain connects TRBV7-2 to TRBJ1-1; TRBD1 aligns across 9 bases. The ends lost 8 bases at V and 0 bases at J; junction bases unmatched: 7. Germline V gene lookup returns CDR1 SGHTA and CDR2 FQGNSA. This CDR3 is built from 15 residues. DNA of the CDR3: TGTGCCAGCCGACAGGGGGGCGGGATGAACACTGAAGCTTTCTTT. Its translation: CASRQGGGMNTEAFF.

In the case of this clone: At the DNA level, this CDR3 is encoded by other sequences in the same sample as well. The chain couples TRBV5-1 to TRBJ2-3; TRBD2 agrees at 9 bases. The CDR3 has 16 residues. Germline CDR1 is SGHRS and CDR2 is YFSETQ. With 5 bases clipped from V and 1 base from J, the junction kept 8 bases outside the gene matches. The CDR3 DNA follows: TGCGCCAGCAGTCTTGGCGGGAGGGGCGGCACAGATACGCAGTATTTT. Translation: CASSLGGRGGTDTQYF.

The gene calls are TRBV11-1 and TRBJ1-2, with a tentative D call TRBD1 (5 bases). The germline V gene encodes CDR1 SGHAT and CDR2 FQDESV (reference sequence). The V gene lost 6 bases and the J gene lost 1 base, with 9 bases spanning the gap. CDR3 length: 13 residues. The CDR3 here is CASRGPINYGYTF. The CDR3 DNA sequence: TGTGCCAGCAGGGGACCGATTAACTATGGCTACACCTTC.

V is TRBV7-2 and J is TRBJ2-1; D tentatively fits TRBD1 or TRBD2 (5 bases each). The CDR3 sequence is 15 residues long. Between the trimmed V and J ends, which lost 3 bases and 2 bases, there was a span of 11 bases. Germline CDR1 is SGHTA and CDR2 is FQGNSA. The CDR3 DNA reads as TGTGCCAGCAGCTTCATCACGGGACCCTACAATGAGCAGTTCTTC. It translates to CASSFITGPYNEQFF.

The CDR3 DNA follows: TGTGCCAGCAGCCCCCTGACTAGCGGGAGGGGCATAGATACGCAGTATTTT. Its protein product is CASSPLTSGRGIDTQYF. The V and J genes are TRBV11-2 and TRBJ2-3, with 14 bases that match TRBD2. This CDR3 region has 17 residues. Germline V lookup: CDR1 SGHAT, CDR2 FQNNGV. V lost 5 bases to trimming and J lost 5 bases; unmatched junction nucleotides: 9.

This clone was recorded at least ten times. The V and J genes are TRBV27 and TRBJ2-1; D gene ambiguous. CDR3 length: 15 amino acids. Germline-derived CDR1 and CDR2 are MNHEY and SMNVEV (reference sequence). V lost 5 bases to trimming and J lost 7 bases, with 18 bases between them. The CDR3 bases are TGTGCCAGCAGTCCCCGTGCCGCACTGGGGAATGAGCAGTTCTTC. This sequence encodes CASSPRAALGNEQFF.

This chain uses TRBV7-9 with TRBJ1-2, with D maybe TRBD1 (6 bases). The CDR3 covers 15 residues. Germline CDR1 reads SEHNR; CDR2 reads FQNEAQ (reference sequence). Trimming took off 0 bases at V and 3 bases at J, with 11 bases between the two ends. The CDR3 loop is CASSLAQGTDYGYTF. The CDR3 nucleotides read TGTGCCAGCAGCTTAGCACAGGGTACGGACTATGGCTACACCTTC.

V is TRBV5-4 and J is TRBJ2-7, with unresolved D. This CDR3 has 13 amino acids. The germline V gene has CDR1 SGHNT and CDR2 YYREEE (reference sequence). Trimming removed 2 bases from V and 1 base from J, with 7 bases in between. The CDR3 reads CASSFDESYEQYF. Written as DNA, the CDR3 is TGTGCCAGCAGCTTTGACGAGTCCTACGAGCAGTACTTC.

V usage is TRBV5-4 and J usage is TRBJ2-7, with 14 bases that match TRBD2. Unmatched junction bases numbered 7, after V lost 6 bases and J lost 5 bases. The CDR3 covers 15 residues. The germline CDR1 and CDR2 sequences are SGHNT and YYREEE (reference sequence). CDR3 nucleotides: TGTGCCAGCACCCGAGGGACTAGCGGGAGTAACGAGCAGTACTTC. It yields the protein CASTRGTSGSNEQYF.

This clone was recorded many times. The chain joins TRBV10-3 to TRBJ1-2, with D perhaps matching TRBD1 (6 bases). The CDR3 spans 14 residues. The V and J ends lost 7 bases and 0 bases respectively, with 12 bases between them. The germline V gene has CDR1 ENHRY and CDR2 SYGVKD. CDR3 nucleotide sequence: TGTGCCATCAAGGGTGACAGGACTAACTATGGCTACACCTTC. Its protein is CAIKGDRTNYGYTF.

This chain's CDR3 is CASSSGTSEATGELFF. CDR3 in DNA: TGTGCCAGCAGCTCCGGGACTAGCGAGGCCACCGGGGAGCTGTTTTTT. The rearrangement joins TRBV5-4 to TRBJ2-2, with 10 bases identical to TRBD2. J was trimmed by 4 bases and V by 3 bases; bases with no gene match: 6. The CDR3 is 16 amino acids. CDR1 is SGHNT and CDR2 is YYREEE in the germline V gene (reference sequence).